The 2 T cell receptor beta chains below come from one sample, sequenced in a study of blood T cell repertoires in COVID-19 (dated by TCRdb to between 2020 and 2021). Receptors were amplified or captured by the immunoSEQ multiplex PCR assay. The immuneACCESS repertoire file appears here via TCRdb, limited to in-frame rearrangements. These files lack a portion of the clones; in checked studies, under half of the deficit traces to unresolved V genes, and the cause of the others is not known. The sample yields approximately 240,000 clones; 83% were counted once. The top ten clones comprise around 5.5% of the sample. The material sequenced was peripheral blood. These receptors all stem from a human donor in a cohort sampled during active COVID-19.

The chain carries TRBV10-1 and TRBJ2-7; TRBD1 might be the D (5 bases). V was clipped by 0 bases and J by 3 bases, with 9 bases between them. The CDR3 sequence is 14 residues long. Germline V gene data show CDR1 as WNHNN and CDR2 as SYGVQD (reference sequence). CDR3: CASSESGLNYEQYF. The CDR3 coding sequence is TGCGCCAGCAGTGAGTCGGGGCTAAACTACGAGCAGTACTTC.

The CDR3 DNA follows: TGTGCCAGCAGCCCCCGGGGAGGCGGAGGGCCCCAGCATTTT. This translates into CASSPRGGGGPQHF. This chain connects TRBV7-2 to TRBJ1-5; D unresolved. Deletions cut 5 bases from V and 9 bases from J, with 17 bases between. The CDR3 totals 14 residues. The germline V gene has CDR1 SGHTA and CDR2 FQGNSA.